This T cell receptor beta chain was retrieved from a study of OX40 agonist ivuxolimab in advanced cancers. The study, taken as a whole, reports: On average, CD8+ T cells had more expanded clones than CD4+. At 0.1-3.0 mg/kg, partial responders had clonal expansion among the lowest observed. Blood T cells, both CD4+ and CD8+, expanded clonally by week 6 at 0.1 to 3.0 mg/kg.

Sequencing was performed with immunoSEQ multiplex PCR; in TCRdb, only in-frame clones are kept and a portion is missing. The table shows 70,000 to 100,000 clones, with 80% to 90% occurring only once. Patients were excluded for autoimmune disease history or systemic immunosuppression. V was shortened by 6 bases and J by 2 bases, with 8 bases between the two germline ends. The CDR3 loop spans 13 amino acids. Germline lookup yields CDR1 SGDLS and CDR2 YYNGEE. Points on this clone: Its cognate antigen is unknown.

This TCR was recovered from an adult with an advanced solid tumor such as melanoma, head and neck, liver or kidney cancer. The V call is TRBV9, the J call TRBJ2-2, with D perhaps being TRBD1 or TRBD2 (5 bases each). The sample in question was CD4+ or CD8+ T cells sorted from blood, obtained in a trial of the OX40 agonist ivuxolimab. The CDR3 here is CASTGTNTGELFF. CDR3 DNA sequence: TGTGCCAGCACAGGGACCAACACCGGGGAGCTGTTTTTT.